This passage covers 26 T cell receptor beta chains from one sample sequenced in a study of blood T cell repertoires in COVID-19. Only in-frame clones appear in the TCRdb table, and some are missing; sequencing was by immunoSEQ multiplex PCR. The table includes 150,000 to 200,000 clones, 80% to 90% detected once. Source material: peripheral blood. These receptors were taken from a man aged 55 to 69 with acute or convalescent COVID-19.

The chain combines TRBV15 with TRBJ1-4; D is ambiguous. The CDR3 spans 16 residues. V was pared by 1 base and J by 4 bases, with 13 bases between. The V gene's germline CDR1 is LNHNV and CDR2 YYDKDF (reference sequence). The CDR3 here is CATSRVSVPLNEKLFF. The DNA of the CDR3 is TGTGCCACCAGCAGAGTGAGTGTTCCTCTTAATGAAAAACTGTTTTTT.

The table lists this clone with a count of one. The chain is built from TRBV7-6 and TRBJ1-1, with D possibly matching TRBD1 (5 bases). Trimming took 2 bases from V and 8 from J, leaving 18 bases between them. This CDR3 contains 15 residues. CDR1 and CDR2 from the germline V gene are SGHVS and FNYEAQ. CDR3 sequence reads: CASSLMQGGRSEAFF. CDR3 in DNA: TGTGCCAGCAGCTTAATGCAGGGCGGCCGGTCGGAAGCTTTCTTT.

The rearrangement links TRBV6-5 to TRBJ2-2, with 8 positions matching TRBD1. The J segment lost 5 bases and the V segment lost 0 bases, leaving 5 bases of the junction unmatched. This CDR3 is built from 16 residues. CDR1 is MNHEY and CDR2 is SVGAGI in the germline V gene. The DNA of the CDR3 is TGTGCCAGCAGTTACTCGACAGGGGAGTGGACCGGGGAGCTGTTTTTT. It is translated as CASSYSTGEWTGELFF.

The CDR3 coding sequence is TGTGCCATCAACCCGGGGATGCGGGACACAGATACGCAGTATTTT. This encodes CAINPGMRDTDTQYF. This rearrangement joins TRBV10-3 to TRBJ2-3; the D gene is possibly TRBD2 (6 bases). The CDR3 extends over 15 amino acids. V was clipped by 7 bases and J by 2 bases, with 16 bases between them. Germline CDR1 ENHRY, CDR2 SYGVKD.

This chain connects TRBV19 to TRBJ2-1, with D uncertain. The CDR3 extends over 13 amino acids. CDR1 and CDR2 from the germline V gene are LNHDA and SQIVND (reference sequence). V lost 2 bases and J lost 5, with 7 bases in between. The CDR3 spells CASSIQAHNEQFF. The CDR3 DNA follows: TGTGCCAGTAGTATACAGGCCCACAATGAGCAGTTCTTC.

The CDR3 here is CATGLSRGNTIYF. CDR3 bases: TGTGCCACCGGACTCTCTCGAGGAAACACCATATATTTT. The chain couples TRBV3-1 (or the pseudogene TRBV3-2) to TRBJ1-3, with no clear D. CDR1 and CDR2 (germline): LGHDT, YNNKEL (reference sequence). Trimming left V 10 bases short and J 4 bases short, with 14 bases between. The CDR3 consists of 13 residues.

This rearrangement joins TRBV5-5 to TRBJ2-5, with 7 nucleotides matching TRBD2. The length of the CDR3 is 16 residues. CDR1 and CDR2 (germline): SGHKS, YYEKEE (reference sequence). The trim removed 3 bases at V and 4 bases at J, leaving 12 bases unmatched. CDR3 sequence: CASSSSFQREVETQYF. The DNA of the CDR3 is TGTGCCAGCAGCTCGTCCTTTCAGCGGGAAGTAGAGACCCAGTACTTC. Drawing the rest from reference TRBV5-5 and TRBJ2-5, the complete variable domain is DAGVTQSPTHLIKTRGQQVTLRCSPISGHKSVSWYQQVLGQGPQFIFQYYEKEERGRGNFPDRFSARQFPNYSSELNVNALLLGDSALYLCASSSSFQREVETQYFGPGTRLLVL.

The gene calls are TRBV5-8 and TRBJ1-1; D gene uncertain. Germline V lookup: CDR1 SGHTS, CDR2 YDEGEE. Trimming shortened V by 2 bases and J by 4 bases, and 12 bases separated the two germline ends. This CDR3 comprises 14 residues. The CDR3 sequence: CASSLPRPRTEAFF. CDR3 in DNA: TGTGCCAGCAGCTTACCCAGGCCGCGCACTGAAGCTTTCTTT.

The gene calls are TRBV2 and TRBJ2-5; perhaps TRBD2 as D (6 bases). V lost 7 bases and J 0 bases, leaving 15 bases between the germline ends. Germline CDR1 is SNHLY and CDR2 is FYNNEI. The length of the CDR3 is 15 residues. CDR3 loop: CASKGTSLYQETQYF. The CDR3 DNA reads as TGTGCCAGCAAGGGGACTTCGCTGTACCAAGAGACCCAGTACTTC.

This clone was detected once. This CDR3 is CASSPPWASGSSETQYF. The CDR3 nucleotides read TGTGCCAGCTCACCGCCCTGGGCTAGCGGGAGTTCGGAGACCCAGTACTTC. This sequence joins TRBV18 and TRBJ2-5; 10 bases are a match to TRBD2. V gave up 3 bases and J gave up 5 bases; unmatched junction bases: 12. The length of the CDR3 is 17 residues. Germline CDR1 and CDR2: KGHSH and LQKENI.

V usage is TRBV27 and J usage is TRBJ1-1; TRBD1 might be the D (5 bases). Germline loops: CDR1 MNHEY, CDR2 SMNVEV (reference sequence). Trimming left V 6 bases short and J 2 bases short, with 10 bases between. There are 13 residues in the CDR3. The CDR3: CASSRRGNTEAFF. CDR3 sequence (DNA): TGTGCCAGCAGCCGGAGGGGAAACACTGAAGCTTTCTTT.

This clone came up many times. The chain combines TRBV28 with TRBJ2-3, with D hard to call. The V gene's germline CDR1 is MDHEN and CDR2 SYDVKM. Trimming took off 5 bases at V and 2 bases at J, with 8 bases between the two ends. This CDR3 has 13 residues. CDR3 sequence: CASSRVPTDTQYF. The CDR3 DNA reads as TGTGCCAGCAGTCGGGTGCCCACAGATACGCAGTATTTT.

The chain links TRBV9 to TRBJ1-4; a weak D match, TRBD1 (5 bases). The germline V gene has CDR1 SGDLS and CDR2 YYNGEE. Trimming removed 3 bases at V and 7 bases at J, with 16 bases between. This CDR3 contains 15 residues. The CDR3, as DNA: TGTGCCAGCAGCGCCGAACCGGGGAGGGGTGAAAAACTGTTTTTT. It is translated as CASSAEPGRGEKLFF.

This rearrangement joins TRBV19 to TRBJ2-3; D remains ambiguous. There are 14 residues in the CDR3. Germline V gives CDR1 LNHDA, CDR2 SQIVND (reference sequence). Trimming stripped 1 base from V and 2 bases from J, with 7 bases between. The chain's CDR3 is CASSIGHYTDTQYF. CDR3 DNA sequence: TGTGCCAGTAGTATAGGTCACTACACAGATACGCAGTATTTT.

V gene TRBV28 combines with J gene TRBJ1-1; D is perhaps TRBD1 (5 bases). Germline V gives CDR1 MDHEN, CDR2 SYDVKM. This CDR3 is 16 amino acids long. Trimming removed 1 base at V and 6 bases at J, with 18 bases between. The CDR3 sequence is CASSLSFRGLGPEAFF. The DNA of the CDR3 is TGTGCCAGCAGTTTATCCTTTAGGGGCTTAGGACCTGAAGCTTTCTTT.

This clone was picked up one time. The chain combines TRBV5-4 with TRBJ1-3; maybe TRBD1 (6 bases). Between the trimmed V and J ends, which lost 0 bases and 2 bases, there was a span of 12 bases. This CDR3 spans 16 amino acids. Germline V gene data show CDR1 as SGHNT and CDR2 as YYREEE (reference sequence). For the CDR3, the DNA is TGTGCCAGCAGCTTGGGCACTTACAGGGCTGGAAACACCATATATTTT. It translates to CASSLGTYRAGNTIYF. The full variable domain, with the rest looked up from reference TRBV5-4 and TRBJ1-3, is ETGVTQSPTHLIKTRGQQVTLRCSSQSGHNTVSWYQQALGQGPQFIFQYYREEENGRGNFPPRFSGLQFPNYSSELNVNALELDDSALYLCASSLGTYRAGNTIYFGEGSWLTVV.

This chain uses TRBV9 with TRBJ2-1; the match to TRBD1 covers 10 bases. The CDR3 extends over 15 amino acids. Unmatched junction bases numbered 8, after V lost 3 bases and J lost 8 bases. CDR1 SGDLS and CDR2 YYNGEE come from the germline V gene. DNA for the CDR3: TGTGCCAGCAGCGCTCGGACAGGGGGTCCGGATGAGCAGTTCTTC. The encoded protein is CASSARTGGPDEQFF.

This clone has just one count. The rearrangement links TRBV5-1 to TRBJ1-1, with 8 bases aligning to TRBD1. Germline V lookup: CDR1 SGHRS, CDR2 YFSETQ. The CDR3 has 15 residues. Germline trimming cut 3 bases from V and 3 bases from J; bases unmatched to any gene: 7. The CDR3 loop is CASSSSDRGHTEAFF. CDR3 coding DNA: TGCGCCAGCAGCTCCTCCGACAGGGGCCACACTGAAGCTTTCTTT.

CDR3 DNA: TGTGCCTATGCCTGGGGGACAGGCTCTCGGGCAGAAAAACTGTTTTTT. This translates into CAYAWGTGSRAEKLFF. The rearrangement uses TRBV30 and TRBJ1-4, with TRBD1 matching over 8 bases. V trimming: 7 bases; J trimming: 8 bases; junction bases outside the gene matches: 18. Germline CDR1 is GTSNPN and CDR2 is SVGIG (reference sequence). This CDR3 is 16 amino acids long. Looking up the rest from reference TRBV30 and TRBJ1-4 gives the full variable domain: SQTIHQWPATLVQPVGSPLSLECTVEGTSNPNLYWYRQAAGRGLQLLFYSVGIGQISSEVPQNLSASRPQDRQFILSSKKLLLSDSGFYLCAYAWGTGSRAEKLFFGSGTQLSVL.

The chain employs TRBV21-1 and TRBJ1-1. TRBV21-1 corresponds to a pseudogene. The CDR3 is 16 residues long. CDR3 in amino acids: CVPRDRLGAMNTEAFF. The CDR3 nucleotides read TGTGTCCCGCGGGATAGGCTTGGGGCTATGAACACTGAAGCTTTCTTT.

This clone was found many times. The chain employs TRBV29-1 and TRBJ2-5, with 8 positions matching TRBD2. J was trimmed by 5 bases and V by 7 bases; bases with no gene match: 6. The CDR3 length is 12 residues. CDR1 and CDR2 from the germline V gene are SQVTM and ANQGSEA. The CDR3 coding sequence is TGCAGCGCCCCGGGAGGGTTGGAGACCCAGTACTTC. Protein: CSAPGGLETQYF.

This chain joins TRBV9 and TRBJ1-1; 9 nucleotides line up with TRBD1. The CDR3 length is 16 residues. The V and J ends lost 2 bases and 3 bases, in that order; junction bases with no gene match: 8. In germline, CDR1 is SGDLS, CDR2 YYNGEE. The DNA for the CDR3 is TGTGCCAGCAGCGTTGGGACAGGGAGGGTGTACACTGAAGCTTTCTTT. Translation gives CASSVGTGRVYTEAFF.

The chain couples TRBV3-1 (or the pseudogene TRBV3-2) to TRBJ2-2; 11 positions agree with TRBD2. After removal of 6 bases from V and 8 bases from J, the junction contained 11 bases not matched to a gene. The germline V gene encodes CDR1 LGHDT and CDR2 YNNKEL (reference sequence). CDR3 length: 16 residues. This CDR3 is CASRFLAGGTRGELFF. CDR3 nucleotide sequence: TGTGCCAGCAGATTTCTAGCGGGAGGAACAAGAGGGGAGCTGTTTTTT.

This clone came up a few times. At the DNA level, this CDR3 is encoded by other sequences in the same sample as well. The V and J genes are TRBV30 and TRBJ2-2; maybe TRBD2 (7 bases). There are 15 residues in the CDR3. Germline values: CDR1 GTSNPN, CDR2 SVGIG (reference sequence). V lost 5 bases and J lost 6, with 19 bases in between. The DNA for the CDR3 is TGTGCCTGGCGTAGGGGGGGAGGAGAGCCCGGGGAGCTGTTTTTT. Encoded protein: CAWRRGGGEPGELFF.

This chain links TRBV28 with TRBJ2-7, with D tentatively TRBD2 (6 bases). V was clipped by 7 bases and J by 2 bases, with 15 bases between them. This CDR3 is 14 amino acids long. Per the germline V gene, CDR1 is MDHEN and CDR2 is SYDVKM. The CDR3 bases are TGTGCCAGCAAAAGGCCGGGACTCACCTACGAGCAGTACTTC. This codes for CASKRPGLTYEQYF.

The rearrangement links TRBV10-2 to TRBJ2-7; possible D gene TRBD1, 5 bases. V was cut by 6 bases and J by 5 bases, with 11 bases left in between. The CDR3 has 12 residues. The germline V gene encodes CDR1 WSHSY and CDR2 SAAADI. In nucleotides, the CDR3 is TGCGCCAGCAGAATCGGACACGACGAGCAGTACTTC. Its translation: CASRIGHDEQYF.